Following are 7 T cell receptor beta chains from one sample sequenced in a study of vaccination effects on CD4 cells after COVID-19. Before sequencing, viral peptide pools were used by the ViraFEST assay to expand antigen-specific CD4+ T cells. Upon completion of about eleven days in culture, CD4+ T cells were isolated. According to the study, vaccine recipients showed no prior SARS-CoV-2 infection and negative nucleocapsid antibodies. Assay used: immunoSEQ multiplex PCR; TCRdb lists only in-frame clones, some missing. Altogether around 23,000 clones are present, 76% being singletons, with the ten largest covering approximately 10%. No antigens are known for them. Sequenced material: CD4+ T cells from PBMCs cultured with HCoV-NL63 spike peptides, taken before COVID-19 vaccination. These receptors all come from a human donor who received a COVID-19 vaccine.

This chain connects TRBV5-1 to TRBJ1-3, with no clear D. Germline CDR1 reads SGHRS; CDR2 reads YFSETQ. The V end lost 6 bases, the J end lost 4 bases, and 17 bases lay between the germline ends. The CDR3 sequence is 15 residues long. Here the CDR3 reads CASNPSDDPGNTIYF. In DNA, the CDR3 is TGCGCCAGCAACCCGTCGGATGACCCAGGAAACACCATATATTTT. Drawing the rest from reference TRBV5-1 and TRBJ1-3, the complete variable domain is KAGVTQTPRYLIKTRGQQVTLSCSPISGHRSVSWYQQTPGQGLQFLFEYFSETQRNKGNFPGRFSGRQFSNSRSEMNVSTLELGDSALYLCASNPSDDPGNTIYFGEGSWLTVV.

This clone was observed a few times. This chain connects TRBV27 to TRBJ1-2, with no clear D. The CDR3 has 17 amino acids. Germline V lookup: CDR1 MNHEY, CDR2 SMNVEV (reference sequence). V lost 3 bases to trimming and J lost 4 bases, with 21 bases between them. CDR3 in DNA: TGTGCCAGCAGTTTGTCGGAGGCGACTCTGCAACCCTATGGCTACACCTTC. Residues: CASSLSEATLQPYGYTF.

The chain carries TRBV24-1 and TRBJ1-5; weak D call: TRBD1 (6 bases). Germline loops: CDR1 KGHDR, CDR2 SFDVKD. This CDR3 has 13 amino acids. Between the trimmed V and J ends, which lost 12 bases and 4 bases, there was a span of 15 bases. Here the CDR3 reads CAAGRGENQPQHF. The DNA of the CDR3 is TGTGCCGCGGGGAGGGGGGAGAATCAGCCCCAGCATTTT.

In this sample, this clone turned up a few times. The chain employs TRBV4-1 and TRBJ2-7, with TRBD1 identical over 9 bases. CDR3 length: 17 amino acids. Trimming at V came to 5 bases and at J to 2 bases, leaving 13 bases not matched to a gene. Germline CDR1 reads MGHRA; CDR2 reads YSYEKL. CDR3 sequence (DNA): TGCGCCAGCAGCTGGCACCCGGACAGGGGTGGAACCTACGAGCAGTACTTC. It codes for CASSWHPDRGGTYEQYF.

This clone was observed a handful of times. The chain links TRBV11-3 to TRBJ2-2, with 9 positions matching TRBD1. The V segment lost 0 bases and the J segment 6 bases; nucleotides outside the gene matches: 11. Looked up from germline, CDR1 is SGHNT and CDR2 is YENEEA. The CDR3 has 18 amino acids. CDR3 nucleotides: TGTGCCAGCAGCTTAGATCACTCCGGGACAGGGACGCCCGGGGAGCTGTTTTTT. Its protein product is CASSLDHSGTGTPGELFF. Together with reference TRBV11-3 and TRBJ2-2, the CDR3 gives the full variable domain: EAGVVQSPRYKIIEKKQPVAFWCNPISGHNTLYWYLQNLGQGPELLIRYENEEAVDDSQLPKDRFSAERLKGVDSTLKIQPAELGDSAVYLCASSLDHSGTGTPGELFFGEGSRLTVL.

The chain has TRBV6-5 and TRBJ2-7, with 8 bases matching TRBD1. V was clipped by 5 bases and J by 4 bases; unmatched bases: 4. The CDR3 consists of 13 residues. Germline V gives CDR1 MNHEY, CDR2 SVGAGI. DNA of the CDR3: TGTGCCAGCAGTCGGACAGGGACGTACGAGCAGTACTTC. It is translated as CASSRTGTYEQYF.

The CDR3 nucleotides read TGTGCCAGCAGCCTCCAATCAATAACGACAGGTCTTAATTCACCCCTCCACTTT. Amino acid sequence: CASSLQSITTGLNSPLHF. This sequence joins TRBV5-4 and TRBJ1-6, with a weak D call TRBD1 (6 bases). This CDR3 has 18 residues. V shed 4 bases and J shed 6 bases, with 23 bases lying between them. Germline lookup yields CDR1 SGHNT and CDR2 YYREEE (reference sequence).